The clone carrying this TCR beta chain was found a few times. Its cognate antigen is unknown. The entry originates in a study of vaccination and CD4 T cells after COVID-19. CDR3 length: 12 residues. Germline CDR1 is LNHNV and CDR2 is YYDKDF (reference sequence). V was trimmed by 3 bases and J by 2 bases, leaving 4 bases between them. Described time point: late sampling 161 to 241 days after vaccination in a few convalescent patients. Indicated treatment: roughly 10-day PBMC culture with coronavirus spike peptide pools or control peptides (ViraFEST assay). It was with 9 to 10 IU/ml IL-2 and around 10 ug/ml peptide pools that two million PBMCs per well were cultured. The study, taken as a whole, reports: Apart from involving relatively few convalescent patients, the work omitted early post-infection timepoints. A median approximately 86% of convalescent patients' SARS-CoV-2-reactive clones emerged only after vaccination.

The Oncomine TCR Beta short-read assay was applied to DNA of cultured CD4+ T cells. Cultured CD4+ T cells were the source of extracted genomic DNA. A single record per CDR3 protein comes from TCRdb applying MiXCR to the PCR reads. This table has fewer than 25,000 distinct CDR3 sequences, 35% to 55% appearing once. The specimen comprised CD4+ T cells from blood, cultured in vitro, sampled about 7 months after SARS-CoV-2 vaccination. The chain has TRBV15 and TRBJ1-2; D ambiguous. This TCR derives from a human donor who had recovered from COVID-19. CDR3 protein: CATSRVNYGYTF. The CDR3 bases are TGTGCCACCAGCAGGGTAAACTATGGCTACACCTTC. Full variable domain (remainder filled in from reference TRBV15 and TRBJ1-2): DAMVIQNPRYQVTQFGKPVTLSCSQTLNHNVMYWYQQKSSQAPKLLFHYYDKDFNNEADTPDNFQSRRPNTSFCFLDIRSPGLGDTAMYLCATSRVNYGYTFGSGTRLTVV.